The T cell receptor (beta chain) described here comes from a study of cytomegalovirus exposure and HLA in healthy donors. Study information: The approximately 120 validation repertoires, a later analysis reported, used the same platform as the approximately 630 first-cohort repertoires. Broader study findings: Cytomegalovirus-associated status was assigned to about 170 TCR beta chains.

Note on this clone: Its cognate antigen is unknown.

Clones were sequenced by immunoSEQ multiplex PCR, and TCRdb holds only the in-frame ones, with some missing. The sample records about 160,000 clones, about 86% being singletons. Sequencing used PBMCs. The sequence came from a woman in her late teens or twenties in good health and CMV-seronegative.

CDR3 sequence reads: CASSQEVQAVEAFF. Written as DNA, the CDR3 is TGCGCCAGCAGCCAAGAAGTCCAGGCTGTTGAAGCTTTCTTT. The chain carries TRBV4-3 and TRBJ1-1; D call uncertain. Trimming left V 0 bases short and J 7 bases short, with 12 bases between. The CDR3 runs 14 residues. Germline V gene data show CDR1 as LGHNA and CDR2 as YSLEER.